One TCR beta chain is described in this entry. The antigen is unknown. The investigators amplified TCR beta CDR3 regions from RNA transcripts. HTBI primers were the set used in a first-round RT-PCR of the TCR CDR3. TCRdb fed the multiplex PCR reads into MiXCR, producing one record per CDR3 protein. The table records 250,000 or so distinct CDR3 sequences, about 15% of them present only once. The hyperthyroidism patients had all been newly diagnosed, and their disease duration was under 2 months. Their ages ranged from 18 to 65 years. For the diagnoses, clinical symptoms, serum thyroxine and TRAb, thyroid ultrasound and orbital computed tomography were used. This entry is derived from a study of T cells in Graves' hyperthyroidism and ophthalmopathy. The overall study: Blood from the periphery was taken at initial diagnosis, before any treatment.

Study-wide points: Ophthalmopathy prediction by the model preceded onset by a median roughly 6 months.

This receptor was taken from a middle-aged woman with Graves' hyperthyroidism that later progressed to Graves' ophthalmopathy. Sequenced: blood.

The chain's CDR3 is CASSSPGQGEAGANVLTF. CDR3 coding DNA: TGTGCCAGCAGTTCACCGGGACAGGGAGAAGCTGGGGCCAACGTCCTGACTTTC. V gene TRBV27 combines with J gene TRBJ2-6, with 9 bases lining up with TRBD1. The V segment lost 4 bases and the J segment 2 bases; nucleotides outside the gene matches: 9. The germline V gene encodes CDR1 MNHEY and CDR2 SMNVEV (reference sequence). This CDR3 is built from 18 residues.